Sequencing of this T cell receptor beta chain was carried out in a study of T cells after yellow fever vaccination. Study background: Fractions with few cells were prepared using SMART-Seq v4 Ultra Low Input.

TCR cDNA, made by 5'RACE template switching, carried an added universal primer site and UMIs. MiXCR, run by TCRdb on the 5' RACE reads, gives a single entry per CDR3 protein. The table records just under 600,000 distinct CDR3 sequences, around an eighth of them present only once. Details on this clonotype: Its specificity is not known.

Findings and limits, study-wide: Post-booster samples contained most primary-vaccination clones (roughly 96% CD4, almost 90% CD8).

This sample comprised PBMCs, obtained on the day of the yellow fever booster vaccination. The sequence was collected from a young man who received the YFV17D yellow fever vaccine.

CDR3 in amino acids: CASSAMILEYNEQFF. The DNA of the CDR3 is TGTGCCAGCAGTGCCATGATACTTGAATACAATGAGCAGTTCTTC. The rearrangement joins TRBV25-1 to TRBJ2-1; D gene unclear. Germline CDR1 MGHDK, CDR2 SYGVNS. CDR3 length: 15 amino acids. The V gene lost 4 bases and the J gene lost 4 bases, with 14 bases spanning the gap.